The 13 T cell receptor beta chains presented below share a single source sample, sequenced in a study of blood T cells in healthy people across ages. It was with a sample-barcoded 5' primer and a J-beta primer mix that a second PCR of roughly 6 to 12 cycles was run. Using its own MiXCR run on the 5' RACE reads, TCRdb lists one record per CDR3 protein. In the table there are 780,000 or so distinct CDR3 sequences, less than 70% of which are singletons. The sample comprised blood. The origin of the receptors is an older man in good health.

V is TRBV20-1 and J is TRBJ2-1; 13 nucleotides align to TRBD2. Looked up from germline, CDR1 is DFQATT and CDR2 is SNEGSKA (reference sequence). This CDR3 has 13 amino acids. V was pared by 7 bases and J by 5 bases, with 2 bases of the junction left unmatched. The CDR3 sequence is CSGLAGGDNEQFF. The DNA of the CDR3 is TGCAGTGGACTAGCGGGAGGCGACAATGAGCAGTTCTTC.

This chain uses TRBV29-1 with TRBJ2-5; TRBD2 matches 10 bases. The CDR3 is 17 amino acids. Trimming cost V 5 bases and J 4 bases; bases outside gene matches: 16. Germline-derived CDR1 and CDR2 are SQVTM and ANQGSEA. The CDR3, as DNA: TGCAGCGTTAAAGGCGACCTAGCGGGAGATGGGATAGAGACCCAGTACTTC. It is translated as CSVKGDLAGDGIETQYF. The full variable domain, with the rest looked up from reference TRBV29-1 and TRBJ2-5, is SAVISQKPSRDICQRGTSLTIQCQVDSQVTMMFWYRQQPGQSLTLIATANQGSEATYESGFVIDKFPISRPNLTFSTLTVSNMSPEDSSIYLCSVKGDLAGDGIETQYFGPGTRLLVL.

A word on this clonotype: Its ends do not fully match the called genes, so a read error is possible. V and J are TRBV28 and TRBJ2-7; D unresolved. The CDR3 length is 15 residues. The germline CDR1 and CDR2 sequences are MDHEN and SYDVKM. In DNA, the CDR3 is TGTGCCTGCAGCTCACCGACTGGATGGTCAGACGAGCAGTACTTC. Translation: CACSSPTGWSDEQYF.

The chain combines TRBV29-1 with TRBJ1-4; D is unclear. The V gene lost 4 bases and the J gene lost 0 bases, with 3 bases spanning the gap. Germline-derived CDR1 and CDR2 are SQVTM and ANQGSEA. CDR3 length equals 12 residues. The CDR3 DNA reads TGCAGCGTTGGACCAACTAATGAAAAACTGTTTTTT. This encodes CSVGPTNEKLFF.

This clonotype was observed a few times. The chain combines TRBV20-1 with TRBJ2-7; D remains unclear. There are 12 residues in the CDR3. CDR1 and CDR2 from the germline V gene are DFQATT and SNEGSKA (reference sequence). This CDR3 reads CSTPPASYEQYF. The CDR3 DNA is TGCAGCACCCCACCCGCCTCCTACGAGCAGTACTTC.

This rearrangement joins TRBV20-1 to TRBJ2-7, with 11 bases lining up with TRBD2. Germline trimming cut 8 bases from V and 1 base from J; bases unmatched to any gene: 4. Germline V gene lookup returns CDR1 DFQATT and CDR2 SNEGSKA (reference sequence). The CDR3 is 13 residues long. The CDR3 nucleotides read TGCAGTCCCCGGACTAGCGGGTCCTACGAGCAGTACTTC. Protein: CSPRTSGSYEQYF.

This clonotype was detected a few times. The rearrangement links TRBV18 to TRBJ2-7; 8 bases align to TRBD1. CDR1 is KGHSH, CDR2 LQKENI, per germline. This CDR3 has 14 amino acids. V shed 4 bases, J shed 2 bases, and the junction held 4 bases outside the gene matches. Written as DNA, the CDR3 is TGTGCCAGCTCACGAGCGACAGGGGCCTACGAGCAGTACTTC. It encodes CASSRATGAYEQYF.

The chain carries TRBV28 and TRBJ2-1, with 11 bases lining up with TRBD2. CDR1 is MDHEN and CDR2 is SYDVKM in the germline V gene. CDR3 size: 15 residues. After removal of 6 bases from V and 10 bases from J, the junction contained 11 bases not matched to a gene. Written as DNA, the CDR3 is TGTGCCAGCAGCCAGGTTACTAGCGGGAGCTTCGAGCAGTTCTTC. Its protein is CASSQVTSGSFEQFF. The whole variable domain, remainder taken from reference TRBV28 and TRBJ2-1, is DVKVTQSSRYLVKRTGEKVFLECVQDMDHENMFWYRQDPGLGLRLIYFSYDVKMKEKGDIPEGYSVSREKKERFSLILESASTNQTSMYLCASSQVTSGSFEQFFGPGTRLTVL.

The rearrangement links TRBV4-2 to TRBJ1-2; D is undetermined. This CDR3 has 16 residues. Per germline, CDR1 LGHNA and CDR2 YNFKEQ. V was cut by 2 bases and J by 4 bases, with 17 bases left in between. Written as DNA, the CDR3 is TGTGCCAGCAGCCAACCAGGTCCCGACCTTCTCTATGGCTACACCTTC. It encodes CASSQPGPDLLYGYTF.

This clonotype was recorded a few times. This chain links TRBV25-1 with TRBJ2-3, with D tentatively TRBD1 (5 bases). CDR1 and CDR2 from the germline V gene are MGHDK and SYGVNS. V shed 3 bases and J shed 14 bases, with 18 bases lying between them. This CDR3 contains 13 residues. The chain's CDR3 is CASSDFVDRYAYF. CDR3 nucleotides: TGTGCCAGCAGTGATTTCGTCGACAGATACGCGTATTTT. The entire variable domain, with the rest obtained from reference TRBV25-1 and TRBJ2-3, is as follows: EADIYQTPRYLVIGTGKKITLECSQTMGHDKMYWYQQDPGMELHLIHYSYGVNSTEKGDLSSESTVSRIRTEHFPLTLESARPSHTSQYLCASSDFVDRYAYFGPGTRLTVL.

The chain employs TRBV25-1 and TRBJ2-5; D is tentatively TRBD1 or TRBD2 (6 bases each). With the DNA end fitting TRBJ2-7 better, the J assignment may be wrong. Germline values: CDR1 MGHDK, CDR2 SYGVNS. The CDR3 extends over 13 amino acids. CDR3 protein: CASSEGGRYEQYF. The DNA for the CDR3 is TGTGCCAGCAGTGAAGGGGGGCGATACGAGCAGTACTTC.

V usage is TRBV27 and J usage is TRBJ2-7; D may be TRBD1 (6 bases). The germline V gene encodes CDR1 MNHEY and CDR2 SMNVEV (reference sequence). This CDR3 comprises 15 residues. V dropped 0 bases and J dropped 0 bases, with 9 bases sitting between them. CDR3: CASSLSRQASYEQYF. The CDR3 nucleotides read TGTGCCAGCAGTTTATCCCGACAGGCCTCCTACGAGCAGTACTTC.

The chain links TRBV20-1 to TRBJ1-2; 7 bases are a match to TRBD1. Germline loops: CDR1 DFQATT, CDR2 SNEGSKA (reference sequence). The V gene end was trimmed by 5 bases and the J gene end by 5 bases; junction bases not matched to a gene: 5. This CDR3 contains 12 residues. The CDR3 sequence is CSAPRQGYGYTF. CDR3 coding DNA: TGCAGTGCTCCTAGACAGGGATATGGCTACACCTTC.